The 21 T cell receptor beta chains given below trace back to one sample, sequenced in a study of T-cell memory formation after mild COVID-19. TCRdb processed the 5' RACE reads anew with MiXCR; each CDR3 protein has one entry. The table lists some 190,000 distinct CDR3 sequences, approximately 16% of them singletons. The sequenced sample was PBMCs or a T cell subset sorted from them (not recorded which). The receptors shown here come from an adult woman who had mild COVID-19 (a few samples of this study predate the infection). Cell type and time point are not known.

The V call is TRBV21-1, the J call TRBJ1-1. TRBV21-1 corresponds to a pseudogene. This CDR3 spans 14 amino acids. The CDR3 loop reads CASPPRGTATEAFF. Here the CDR3 DNA reads TGTGCCAGCCCCCCCCGAGGCACGGCGACAGAAGCTTTCTTT.

This clonotype was observed at least ten times. This rearrangement joins TRBV7-8 to TRBJ2-1, with 7 bases identical to TRBD1. The germline CDR1 and CDR2 sequences are SGHVS and FQNEAQ. V lost 5 bases, J lost 7 bases, and 8 bases stayed unmatched. The CDR3 contains 14 residues. The CDR3 nucleotides are TGTGCCAGCAGCACCAGACAGGGTAGTAATGAGCAGTTCTTC. As protein: CASSTRQGSNEQFF.

This clonotype has only a few counts. This chain uses TRBV29-1 with TRBJ2-3; 7 bases are a match to TRBD2. After removal of 4 bases from V and 2 bases from J, the junction contained 6 bases not matched to a gene. The CDR3 extends over 14 amino acids. CDR1 and CDR2 from the germline V gene are SQVTM and ANQGSEA. CDR3 protein: CSVGEGGDTDTQYF. Here the CDR3 DNA reads TGCAGCGTTGGGGAGGGAGGGGACACAGATACGCAGTATTTT.

V and J are TRBV29-1 and TRBJ1-1; no definite D call. The V gene's germline CDR1 is SQVTM and CDR2 ANQGSEA. The CDR3 covers 13 residues. DNA for the CDR3: TGCAACCGCCTGACTGGAGGGAACACTGAAGCTTTCTTT. Its translation: CNRLTGGNTEAFF.

The rearrangement links TRBV3-1 to TRBJ2-3; the D gene is possibly TRBD2 (6 bases). This CDR3 has 13 amino acids. V was clipped by 7 bases and J by 0 bases, with 8 bases between them. Looked up from germline, CDR1 is LGHDT and CDR2 is YNNKEL (reference sequence). CDR3 residues: CASNRGSTDTQYF. CDR3 coding DNA: TGTGCCAGCAACCGGGGGAGCACAGATACGCAGTATTTT.

This clonotype was counted a few times. The J gene is TRBJ2-4, the V gene TRBV4-1; the D is unclear. CDR1 and CDR2 (germline): MGHRA, YSYEKL. The CDR3 is 17 residues long. Trimming pared 2 bases from V and 3 bases from J, leaving 17 bases between. CDR3 sequence (DNA): TGCGCCAGCAGCCAAAGTAGGGCAGAGTCTTACAAAAACATTCAGTACTTC. This codes for CASSQSRAESYKNIQYF.

A few counts support this clonotype. V gene TRBV12-3 or TRBV12-4 combines with J gene TRBJ2-5, with 12 bases identical to TRBD2. This CDR3 has 16 amino acids. The trim removed 6 bases at V and 4 bases at J, leaving 9 bases unmatched. The DNA of the CDR3 is TGTGCCAGCAGCCGAGGAACTAGCGGGGGGCTAGAGACCCAGTACTTC. Its translation: CASSRGTSGGLETQYF.

The chain is built from TRBV5-1 and TRBJ1-2; a weak D match, TRBD1 (6 bases). CDR3 length equals 13 residues. Germline lookup yields CDR1 SGHRS and CDR2 YFSETQ. V shed 4 bases and J shed 7 bases, with 14 bases lying between them. CDR3 loop: CASSSREGGGYTF. The CDR3 DNA reads as TGCGCCAGCAGCAGCAGGGAAGGGGGTGGCTACACCTTC.

Only a few counts were recorded for this clonotype. The chain employs TRBV27 and TRBJ2-7; 7 bases line up with TRBD2. The CDR3 is 15 residues long. Germline V gene sequence: CDR1 MNHEY, CDR2 SMNVEV (reference sequence). Trimming removed 6 bases from V and 7 bases from J; junction bases left unmatched: 15. This CDR3 is CASSSLGRGGGEQYF. The CDR3 region has the DNA TGTGCCAGCAGCTCGCTGGGGAGGGGTGGCGGAGAGCAGTACTTC.

This clonotype turned up a few times. The rearrangement links TRBV5-1 to TRBJ2-1; D is perhaps TRBD2 (5 bases). CDR3 size: 14 residues. V was trimmed by 5 bases and J by 6 bases, leaving 15 bases between them. The germline CDR1 and CDR2 sequences are SGHRS and YFSETQ. CDR3 DNA sequence: TGCGCCAGCAGGCTCCTCGGGGATCCCAATGAGCAGTTCTTC. Protein product: CASRLLGDPNEQFF.

The rearrangement uses TRBV3-1 and TRBJ1-5; no reliable D call. V was shortened by 5 bases and J by 0 bases, with 17 bases between the two germline ends. The CDR3 length is 17 residues. Germline V CDR1 and CDR2: LGHDT, YNNKEL (reference sequence). CDR3 nucleotides: TGTGCCAGCAGCTCGGGTATGGTTATGGATAGCAATCAGCCCCAGCATTTT. Amino acids: CASSSGMVMDSNQPQHF.

V and J are TRBV14 and TRBJ1-2, with a weak D call TRBD1 (5 bases). Germline V gene lookup returns CDR1 SGHDN and CDR2 FVKESK. The V and J ends lost 0 bases and 8 bases respectively, with 16 bases between them. The CDR3 is 15 amino acids. CDR3 loop: CASSQDRVLAGGYTF. The CDR3 DNA follows: TGTGCCAGCAGCCAAGACAGGGTGCTGGCGGGCGGCTACACCTTC.

The chain combines TRBV5-6 with TRBJ2-7, with TRBD2 matching 11 bases. The CDR3 has 19 residues. The V and J ends lost 4 bases and 0 bases, in that order; junction bases with no gene match: 15. Germline assignment: CDR1 SGHDT and CDR2 YYEEEE. CDR3 sequence reads: CASSPSILAGAIPSYEQYF. The CDR3 nucleotides are TGTGCCAGCAGCCCATCCATACTAGCGGGGGCCATCCCCTCCTACGAGCAGTACTTC.

J is TRBJ2-7 and V is TRBV24-1, with D possibly being TRBD1 (5 bases). CDR3 size: 14 residues. V was cut by 2 bases and J by 3 bases, with 10 bases left in between. Germline V gene data show CDR1 as KGHDR and CDR2 as SFDVKD. For the CDR3, the DNA is TGTGCCACCAGTGATTCCAGGGTTGGCTACGAGCAGTACTTC. This codes for CATSDSRVGYEQYF.

The rearrangement uses TRBV6-6 and TRBJ1-2; D call uncertain. Trimming pared 5 bases from V and 6 bases from J, leaving 7 bases between. CDR3 length equals 11 residues. Germline CDR1 MNHNY, CDR2 SVGAGI (reference sequence). CDR3 DNA sequence: TGTGCCAGCAGTGGGGATAATGGCTACACCTTC. As protein: CASSGDNGYTF.

This clonotype has at least ten counts. This sequence joins TRBV12-3 or TRBV12-4 and TRBJ2-5; weak D call: TRBD2 (5 bases). V lost 5 bases to trimming and J lost 5 bases, with 15 bases between them. This CDR3 has 14 amino acids. This CDR3 is CASSVTSGAETQYF. CDR3 in DNA: TGTGCCAGCAGTGTTACCAGCGGCGCGGAGACCCAGTACTTC.

This clonotype was detected only a few times. The chain uses TRBV5-1 and TRBJ2-7; D unclear. This CDR3 is 13 amino acids long. V was shortened by 2 bases and J by 6 bases, with 12 bases between the two germline ends. Germline CDR1 is SGHRS and CDR2 is YFSETQ. As DNA, the CDR3 is TGCGCCAGCAGCTTTGGGCTGCGGCTCGAGCAGTACTTC. It codes for CASSFGLRLEQYF.

The chain employs TRBV3-1 and TRBJ2-7, with D unclear. The V and J ends lost 0 bases and 5 bases respectively, with 17 bases between them. Germline CDR1 reads LGHDT; CDR2 reads YNNKEL (reference sequence). This CDR3 is built from 16 residues. CDR3 amino acids: CASSQDGRRGRNEQYF. The DNA of the CDR3 is TGTGCCAGCAGCCAAGATGGGCGACGCGGTAGGAACGAGCAGTACTTC.

The V gene is TRBV7-9, the J gene TRBJ2-2, with 9 bases matching TRBD1. In germline, CDR1 is SEHNR, CDR2 FQNEAQ (reference sequence). Trimming removed 5 bases from V and 6 bases from J; junction bases left unmatched: 4. This CDR3 spans 14 amino acids. CDR3 protein: CASSTDRGAGELFF. The CDR3 DNA reads TGTGCCAGCAGCACGGACAGGGGCGCCGGGGAGCTGTTTTTT. Variable domain in full (rest from reference TRBV7-9 and TRBJ2-2): DTGVSQNPRHKITKRGQNVTFRCDPISEHNRLYWYRQTLGQGPEFLTYFQNEAQLEKSRLLSDRFSAERPKGSFSTLEIQRTEQGDSAMYLCASSTDRGAGELFFGEGSRLTVL.

This clonotype was seen a few times. V is TRBV7-8 and J is TRBJ2-7; 9 bases align to TRBD1. V lost 3 bases, J lost 2 bases, and 5 bases stayed unmatched. The length of the CDR3 is 15 residues. From germline, CDR1 is SGHVS and CDR2 FQNEAQ. CDR3 in DNA: TGTGCCAGCAGCTTCGGGTGGACAGGGGCCTACGAGCAGTACTTC. Protein: CASSFGWTGAYEQYF.

This clonotype has a count of ten or more. CDR3 protein: CASSLSIEQYF. DNA of the CDR3: TGTGCCAGCAGCTTATCGATCGAGCAGTACTTC. The chain links TRBV7-9 to TRBJ2-7; the D is unclear. This CDR3 region has 11 residues. V lost 2 bases and J 6 bases, leaving 5 bases between the germline ends. From germline, CDR1 is SEHNR and CDR2 FQNEAQ (reference sequence).